The TCR beta chain under discussion was sequenced for a study of shared clonotypes between healthy human individuals. Study details: Plates per donor: three CD4 naive, three CD4 memory, two CD8 naive, one CD8 memory.

V lost 5 bases, J lost 7 bases, and 14 bases lay in between. The CDR3 has 13 residues. Germline-derived CDR1 and CDR2 are SGHNT and YENEEA. The method was immunoSEQ multiplex PCR; TCRdb's version includes in-frame clones alone and lacks a portion of them. Found here are 980,000 or so clones, 70% to 85% of them singletons; the top ten hold approximately 1.5%. The J gene is TRBJ2-5, the V gene TRBV11-3; D gene ambiguous. This clonotype originated in a man between 18 and 29 years old in good health. Sequenced material: memory CD4+ T cells sorted from blood. Subset reported: CD45RA-negative fraction. The CDR3 DNA follows: TGTGCCAGCAGCAAGCGAGAGAGAGGGACCCAGTACTTC. It specifies CASSKRERGTQYF.